The 17 T cell receptor beta chains presented below share a single source sample, sequenced in a study of regulatory T cells in long-lasting Graves disease. Time point noted: persistent/refractory GD, antithyroid drugs over 5 years with positive TRAb. PBMC RNA served as the TCR library source. Researchers made TCR beta libraries by using iRepertoire HTBI primers and running Arm-PCR on CDR3 regions. MiXCR, run by TCRdb on the multiplex PCR reads, gives a single entry per CDR3 protein. Among hundreds of thousands of distinct CDR3 sequences listed, roughly 21% were seen once. This specimen was peripheral blood mononuclear cells (PBMCs), taken when the disease was refractory, from a patient treated with antithyroid drugs. All receptors come from a female donor with Graves disease.

The chain combines TRBV27 with TRBJ2-1, with D perhaps being TRBD1 or TRBD2 (6 bases each). The V end was cut by 6 bases, the J end by 10 bases, with 16 bases between. The CDR3 contains 13 residues. Germline values: CDR1 MNHEY, CDR2 SMNVEV (reference sequence). The DNA of the CDR3 is TGTGCCAGCAGGGGGCTCGACGGGGGCGAGCAGTTCTTC. Its protein product is CASRGLDGGEQFF.

This clonotype has at least ten counts. This chain links TRBV5-1 with TRBJ1-2; D remains ambiguous. The V gene's germline CDR1 is SGHRS and CDR2 YFSETQ. V was shortened by 2 bases and J by 3 bases, with 14 bases between the two germline ends. CDR3 length equals 15 residues. CDR3 residues: CASSFDPGIDYGYTF. DNA of the CDR3: TGCGCCAGCAGCTTCGACCCGGGTATCGACTATGGCTACACCTTC.

This clonotype was seen repeatedly, ten times or more. The V gene is TRBV28, the J gene TRBJ2-5, with 11 bases fitting TRBD2. V gave up 7 bases and J gave up 5 bases; unmatched junction bases: 9. CDR3 size: 15 residues. From germline, CDR1 is MDHEN and CDR2 SYDVKM. CDR3 bases: TGTGCCAGCAAACTAGCGGGAGCGGGTCGGGAGACCCAGTACTTC. This translates into CASKLAGAGRETQYF.

This clonotype was detected ten times or more. This chain uses TRBV20-1 with TRBJ1-5; D call uncertain. The CDR3 extends over 14 amino acids. The germline V gene has CDR1 DFQATT and CDR2 SNEGSKA (reference sequence). V shed 1 base and J shed 7 bases, with 14 bases lying between them. The DNA for the CDR3 is TGCAGTGCTAGAGGGTCCGGAGGGAGCCAGCCCCAGCATTTT. Its translation: CSARGSGGSQPQHF.

This clonotype has more than one count but fewer than ten. The rearrangement links TRBV10-2 to TRBJ2-7, with D hard to call. The CDR3 extends over 13 amino acids. V was cut by 6 bases and J by 0 bases, with 9 bases left in between. Germline V lookup: CDR1 WSHSY, CDR2 SAAADI. The CDR3 is CASRFGSSYEQYF. For the CDR3, the DNA is TGCGCCAGCAGGTTTGGAAGCTCCTACGAGCAGTACTTC.

The rearrangement uses TRBV5-1 and TRBJ2-2; 11 bases align to TRBD2. The J segment lost 4 bases and the V segment lost 4 bases, leaving 6 bases of the junction unmatched. This CDR3 is built from 16 residues. CDR1 and CDR2 from the germline V gene are SGHRS and YFSETQ. The CDR3, as DNA: TGCGCCAGCAGCCTACTAGCGGGAGTAACCACCGGGGAGCTGTTTTTT. This codes for CASSLLAGVTTGELFF.

This clonotype showed up many times. The V gene is TRBV25-1, the J gene TRBJ2-7, with TRBD1 matching over 9 bases. The CDR3 extends over 15 amino acids. CDR1 and CDR2 (germline): MGHDK, SYGVNS. V was pared by 4 bases and J by 9 bases, with 13 bases of the junction left unmatched. The CDR3 loop reads CASSVTSGQGIRQYF. The CDR3 DNA reads TGTGCCAGCAGTGTGACTTCGGGACAGGGAATTCGGCAGTACTTC.

This clonotype was seen ten or more times. This chain links TRBV28 with TRBJ2-5; perhaps TRBD2 as D (6 bases). V shed 5 bases and J shed 5 bases, with 12 bases lying between them. CDR3 length: 13 residues. Germline CDR1 is MDHEN and CDR2 is SYDVKM. CDR3: CASSRGRDETQYF. The CDR3 DNA reads as TGTGCCAGCAGTCGAGGGCGGGATGAGACCCAGTACTTC.

This clonotype has at least ten counts. The genes are TRBV27 and TRBJ2-2; D gene unclear. This CDR3 comprises 14 residues. V was cut by 7 bases and J by 2 bases, with 11 bases left in between. Germline CDR1 is MNHEY and CDR2 is SMNVEV (reference sequence). The CDR3: CASTVEPNTGELFF. The DNA for the CDR3 is TGTGCCAGCACCGTGGAGCCTAACACCGGGGAGCTGTTTTTT.

This clonotype was observed many times. The rearrangement joins TRBV20-1 to TRBJ2-7; 9 bases fit TRBD1. The CDR3 spans 15 residues. Per germline, CDR1 DFQATT and CDR2 SNEGSKA (reference sequence). J gave up 4 bases and V 3 bases, and 10 bases lay outside the gene matches. CDR3 sequence: CSASVWRDRAYEQYF. The CDR3 region has the DNA TGCAGTGCTAGTGTATGGAGGGACAGGGCGTACGAGCAGTACTTC.

V and J are TRBV9 and TRBJ2-3, with D possibly called TRBD1 or TRBD2 (5 bases each). Per the germline V gene, CDR1 is SGDLS and CDR2 is YYNGEE. The CDR3 is 14 residues long. V lost 3 bases, J lost 2 bases, and 10 bases lay in between. The CDR3 bases are TGTGCCAGCAGCGATCGGGACCCCACAGATACGCAGTATTTT. Translating it yields CASSDRDPTDTQYF.

This clonotype has a count of ten or more. This chain uses TRBV28 with TRBJ1-5, with 7 bases that match TRBD1. The J segment lost 6 bases and the V segment lost 4 bases, leaving 9 bases of the junction unmatched. The CDR3 has 15 amino acids. Germline V CDR1 and CDR2: MDHEN, SYDVKM. The CDR3 sequence is CASSSAERGRQPQHF. The CDR3, as DNA: TGTGCCAGCAGTTCGGCGGAAAGGGGGCGTCAGCCCCAGCATTTT.

This clonotype was detected only a few times. The chain links TRBV7-9 to TRBJ1-2, with 11 nucleotides matching TRBD1. The CDR3 consists of 18 residues. V gave up 3 bases and J gave up 1 base; unmatched junction bases: 10. CDR1 SEHNR and CDR2 FQNEAQ come from the germline V gene (reference sequence). The CDR3 sequence: CASSFISDRGLGNYGYTF. The DNA of the CDR3 is TGTGCCAGCAGCTTTATATCGGACAGGGGGCTTGGTAACTATGGCTACACCTTC.

This clonotype has ten or more counts. This chain joins TRBV19 and TRBJ1-1; tentative D call: TRBD1 (5 bases). The CDR3 covers 13 residues. Germline V gene lookup returns CDR1 LNHDA and CDR2 SQIVND (reference sequence). V gave up 3 bases and J gave up 5 bases, with 10 bases separating them. CDR3 amino acids: CASSMSGETEAFF. In nucleotides, the CDR3 is TGTGCCAGTAGTATGTCGGGGGAGACTGAAGCTTTCTTT.

The chain combines TRBV5-1 with TRBJ2-5, with D possibly being TRBD1 (5 bases). The end of the DNA aligns better with TRBJ2-1, so the J call may be wrong. The CDR3 is 12 amino acids. Germline values: CDR1 SGHRS, CDR2 YFSETQ. The CDR3 nucleotides read TGCGCCAGCAGCTTGGACGCAGGGGAGCAGTTCTTC. Its protein product is CASSLDAGEQFF.

Points on this clonotype: An end of the junction differs from the germline gene, which may be a read error. J is TRBJ1-2 and V is TRBV20-1; 7 nucleotides align to TRBD1. The germline gives CDR1 DFQATT, CDR2 SNEGSKA (reference sequence). The CDR3 has 13 amino acids. CDR3 sequence: CSARDTRGDGCTF. CDR3 nucleotide sequence: TGCAGTGCTAGAGATACCAGGGGGGATGGCTGCACCTTC.

V gene TRBV12-5 combines with J gene TRBJ2-5; D gene unclear. The CDR3 is made up of 11 amino acids. Germline V gene sequence: CDR1 LGHNT, CDR2 FRNRAP. V was pared by 4 bases and J by 5 bases, with 5 bases between. The CDR3 protein is CASGSSETQYF. CDR3 DNA sequence: TGTGCTAGTGGTTCTTCGGAGACCCAGTACTTC. The complete variable domain, with remaining parts taken from reference TRBV12-5 and TRBJ2-5, reads DARVTQTPRHKVTEMGQEVTMRCQPILGHNTVFWYRQTMMQGLELLAYFRNRAPLDDSGMPKDRFSAEMPDATLATLKIQPSEPRDSAVYFCASGSSETQYFGPGTRLLVL.